This T cell receptor beta chain was recovered during a study of blood T cell repertoires in COVID-19. Sequencing used immunoSEQ multiplex PCR; TCRdb keeps in-frame clones, though not all of them. The data contain 50,000 to 75,000 clones, around four fifths of them seen just once; the ten biggest clones take up less than 20%. Trimming at V came to 8 bases and at J to 0 bases, leaving 8 bases not matched to a gene. CDR1 SGHRS and CDR2 YFSETQ come from the germline V gene. CDR3 length equals 15 residues. This TCR was recovered from a woman aged 45-59 years with active or convalescent COVID-19. Source material: peripheral blood. The genes are TRBV5-1 and TRBJ2-3; 8 bases map to TRBD2. The CDR3 nucleotides are TGCGCCAGTACCGGGACTAGTAGTAGCACAGATACGCAGTATTTT. This gives the protein CASTGTSSSTDTQYF. The full variable domain, with the rest looked up from reference TRBV5-1 and TRBJ2-3, is KAGVTQTPRYLIKTRGQQVTLSCSPISGHRSVSWYQQTPGQGLQFLFEYFSETQRNKGNFPGRFSGRQFSNSRSEMNVSTLELGDSALYLCASTGTSSSTDTQYFGPGTRLTVL.